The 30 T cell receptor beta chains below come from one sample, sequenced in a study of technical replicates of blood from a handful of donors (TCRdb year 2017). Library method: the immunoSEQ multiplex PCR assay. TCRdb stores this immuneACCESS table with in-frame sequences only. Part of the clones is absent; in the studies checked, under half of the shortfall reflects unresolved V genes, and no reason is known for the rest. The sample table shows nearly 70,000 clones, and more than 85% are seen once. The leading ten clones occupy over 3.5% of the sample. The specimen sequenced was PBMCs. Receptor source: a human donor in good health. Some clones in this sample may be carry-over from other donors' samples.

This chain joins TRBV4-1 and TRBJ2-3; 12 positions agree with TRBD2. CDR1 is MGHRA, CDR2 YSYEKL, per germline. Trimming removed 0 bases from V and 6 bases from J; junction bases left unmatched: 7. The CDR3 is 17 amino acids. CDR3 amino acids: CASSQETLAGGPDTQYF. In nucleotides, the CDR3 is TGCGCCAGCAGCCAAGAAACCCTAGCGGGGGGGCCGGATACGCAGTATTTT.

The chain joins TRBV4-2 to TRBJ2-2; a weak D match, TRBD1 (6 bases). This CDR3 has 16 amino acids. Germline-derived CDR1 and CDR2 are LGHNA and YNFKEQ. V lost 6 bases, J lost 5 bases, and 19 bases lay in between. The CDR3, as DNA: TGTGCCAGCAGTCGTGAGCCACAGGGTGGGACCGGGGAGCTGTTTTTT. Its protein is CASSREPQGGTGELFF.

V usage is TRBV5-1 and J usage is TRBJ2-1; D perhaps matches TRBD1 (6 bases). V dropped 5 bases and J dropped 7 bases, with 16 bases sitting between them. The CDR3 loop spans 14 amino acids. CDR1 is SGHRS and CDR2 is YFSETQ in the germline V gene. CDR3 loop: CASSFGQTANEQFF. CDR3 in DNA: TGCGCCAGCAGTTTCGGACAGACAGCTAATGAGCAGTTCTTC.

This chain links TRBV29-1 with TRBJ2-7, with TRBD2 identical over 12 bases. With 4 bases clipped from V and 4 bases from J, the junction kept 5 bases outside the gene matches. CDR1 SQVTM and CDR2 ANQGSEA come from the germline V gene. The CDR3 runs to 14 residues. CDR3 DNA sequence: TGCAGCGTTGCAAGGACTAGCGGGATTTACGAGCAGTACTTC. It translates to CSVARTSGIYEQYF.

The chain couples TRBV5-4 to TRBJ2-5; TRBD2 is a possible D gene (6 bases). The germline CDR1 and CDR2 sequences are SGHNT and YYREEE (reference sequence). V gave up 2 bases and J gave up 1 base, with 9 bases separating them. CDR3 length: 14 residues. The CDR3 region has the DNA TGTGCCAGCAGCTTAGGAGGGTTCCAAGAGACCCAGTACTTC. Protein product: CASSLGGFQETQYF.

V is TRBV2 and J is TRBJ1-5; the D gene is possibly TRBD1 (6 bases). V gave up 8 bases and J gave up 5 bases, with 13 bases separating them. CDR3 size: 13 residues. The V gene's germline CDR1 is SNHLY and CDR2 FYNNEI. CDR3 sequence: CASSKDSDQPQHF. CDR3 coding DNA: TGTGCCAGCTCCAAGGACAGTGATCAGCCCCAGCATTTT.

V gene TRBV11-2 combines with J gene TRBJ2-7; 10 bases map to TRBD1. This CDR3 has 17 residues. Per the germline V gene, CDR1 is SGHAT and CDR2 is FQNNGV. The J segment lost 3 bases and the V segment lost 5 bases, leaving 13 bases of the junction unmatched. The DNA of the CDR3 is TGTGCCAGCAGCCTCACAGGACAGGGGGGTTGGGGCTACGAGCAGTACTTC. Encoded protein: CASSLTGQGGWGYEQYF.

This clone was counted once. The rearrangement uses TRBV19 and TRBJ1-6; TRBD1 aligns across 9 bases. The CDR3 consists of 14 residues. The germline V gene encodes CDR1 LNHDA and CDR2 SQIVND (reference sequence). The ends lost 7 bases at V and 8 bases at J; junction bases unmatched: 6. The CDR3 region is CASNPGQGYSPLHF. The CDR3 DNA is TGTGCCAGTAATCCCGGACAGGGGTATTCACCCCTCCACTTT.

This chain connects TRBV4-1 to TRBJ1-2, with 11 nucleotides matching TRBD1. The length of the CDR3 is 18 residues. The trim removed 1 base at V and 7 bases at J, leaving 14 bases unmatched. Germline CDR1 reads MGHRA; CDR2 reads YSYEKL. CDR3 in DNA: TGCGCCAGCAGCCAAGCGACCCCCGGACAGGGGGCCTCTTTTGGCTACACCTTC. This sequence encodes CASSQATPGQGASFGYTF.

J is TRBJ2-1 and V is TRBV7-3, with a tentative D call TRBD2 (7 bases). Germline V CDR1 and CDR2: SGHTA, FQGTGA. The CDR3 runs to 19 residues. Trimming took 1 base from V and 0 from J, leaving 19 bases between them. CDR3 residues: CASSLIAGDGGPSYNEQFF. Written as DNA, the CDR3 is TGTGCCAGCAGCTTAATCGCCGGAGACGGGGGGCCCTCCTACAATGAGCAGTTCTTC.

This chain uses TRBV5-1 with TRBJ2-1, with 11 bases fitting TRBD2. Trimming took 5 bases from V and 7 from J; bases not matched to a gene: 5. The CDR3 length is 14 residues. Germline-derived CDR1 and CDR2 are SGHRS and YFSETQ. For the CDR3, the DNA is TGCGCCAGCAGTAGCGGGGGGGCAGGAAATGAGCAGTTCTTC. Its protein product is CASSSGGAGNEQFF.

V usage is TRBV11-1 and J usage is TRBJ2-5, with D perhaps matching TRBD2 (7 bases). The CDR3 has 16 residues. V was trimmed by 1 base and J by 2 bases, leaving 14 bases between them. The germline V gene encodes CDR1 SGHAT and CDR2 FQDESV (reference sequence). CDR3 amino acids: CASSLVGGGIQETQYF. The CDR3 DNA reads TGTGCCAGCAGCTTAGTGGGAGGGGGAATACAAGAGACCCAGTACTTC.

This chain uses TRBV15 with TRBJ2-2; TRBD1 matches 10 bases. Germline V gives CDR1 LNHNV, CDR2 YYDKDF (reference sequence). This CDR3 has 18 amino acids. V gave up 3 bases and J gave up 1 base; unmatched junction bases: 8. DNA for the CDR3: TGTGCCACCAGCAGCTTCCTGGGGGACAGGGGGAACACCGGGGAGCTGTTTTTT. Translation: CATSSFLGDRGNTGELFF.

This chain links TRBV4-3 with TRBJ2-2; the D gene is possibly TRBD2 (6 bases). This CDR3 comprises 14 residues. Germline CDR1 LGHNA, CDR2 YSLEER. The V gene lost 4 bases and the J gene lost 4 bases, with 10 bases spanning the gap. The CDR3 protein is CASSRLGSTGELFF. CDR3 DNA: TGCGCCAGCAGCCGACTAGGATCCACCGGGGAGCTGTTTTTT.

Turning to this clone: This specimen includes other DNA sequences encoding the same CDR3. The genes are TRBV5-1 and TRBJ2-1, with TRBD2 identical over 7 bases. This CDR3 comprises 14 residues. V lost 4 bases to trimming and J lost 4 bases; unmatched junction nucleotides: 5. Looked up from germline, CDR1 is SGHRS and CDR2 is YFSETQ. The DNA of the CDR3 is TGCGCCAGCAGCGGAAGCGGGGCATACAATGAGCAGTTCTTC. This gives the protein CASSGSGAYNEQFF.

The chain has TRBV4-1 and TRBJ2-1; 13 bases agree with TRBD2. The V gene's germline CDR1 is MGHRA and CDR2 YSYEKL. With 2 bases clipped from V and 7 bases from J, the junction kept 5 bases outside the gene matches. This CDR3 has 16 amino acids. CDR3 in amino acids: CASSQSLAGGPNEQFF. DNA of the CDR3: TGCGCCAGCAGCCAATCACTAGCGGGAGGGCCTAATGAGCAGTTCTTC.

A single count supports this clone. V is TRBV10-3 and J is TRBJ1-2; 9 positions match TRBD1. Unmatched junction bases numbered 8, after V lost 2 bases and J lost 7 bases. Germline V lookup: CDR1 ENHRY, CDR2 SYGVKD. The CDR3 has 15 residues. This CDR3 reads CAISEGPGQGPGYTF. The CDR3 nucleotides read TGTGCCATCAGTGAGGGGCCGGGACAGGGACCTGGCTACACCTTC.

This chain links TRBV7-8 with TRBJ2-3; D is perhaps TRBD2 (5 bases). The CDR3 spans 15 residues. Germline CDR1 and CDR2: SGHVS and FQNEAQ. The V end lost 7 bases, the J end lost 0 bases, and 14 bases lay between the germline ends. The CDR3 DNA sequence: TGTGCCAGCAAAAAGGACGGACTGAGCACAGATACGCAGTATTTT. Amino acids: CASKKDGLSTDTQYF.

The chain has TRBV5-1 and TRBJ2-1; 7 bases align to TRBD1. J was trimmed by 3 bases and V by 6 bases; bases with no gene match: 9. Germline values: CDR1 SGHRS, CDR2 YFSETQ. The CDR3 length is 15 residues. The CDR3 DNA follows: TGCGCCAGCACCCTACAGGGGCAGAGCTACAATGAGCAGTTCTTC. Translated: CASTLQGQSYNEQFF.

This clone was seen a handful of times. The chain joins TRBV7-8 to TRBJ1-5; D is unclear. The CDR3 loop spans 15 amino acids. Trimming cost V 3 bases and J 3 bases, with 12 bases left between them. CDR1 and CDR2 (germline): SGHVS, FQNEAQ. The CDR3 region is CASSFSNEYNQPQHF. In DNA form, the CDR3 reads TGTGCCAGCAGCTTCTCAAACGAGTACAATCAGCCCCAGCATTTT.

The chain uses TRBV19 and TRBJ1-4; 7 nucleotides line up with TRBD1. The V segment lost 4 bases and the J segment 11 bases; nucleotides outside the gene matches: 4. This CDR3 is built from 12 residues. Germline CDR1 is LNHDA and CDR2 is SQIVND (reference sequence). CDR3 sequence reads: CASSKDRKKLFF. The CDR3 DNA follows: TGTGCCAGTAGTAAGGACAGGAAGAAACTGTTTTTT.

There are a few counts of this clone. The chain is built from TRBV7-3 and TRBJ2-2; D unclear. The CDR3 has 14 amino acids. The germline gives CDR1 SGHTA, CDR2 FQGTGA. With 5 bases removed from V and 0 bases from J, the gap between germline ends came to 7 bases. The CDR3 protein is CASSINTNTGELFF. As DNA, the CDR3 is TGTGCCAGCAGCATAAACACGAACACCGGGGAGCTGTTTTTT.

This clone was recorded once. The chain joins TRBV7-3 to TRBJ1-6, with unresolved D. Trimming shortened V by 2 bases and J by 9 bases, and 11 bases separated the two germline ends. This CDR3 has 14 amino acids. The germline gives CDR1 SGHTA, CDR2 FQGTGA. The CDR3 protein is CASSLGQPGSPLHF. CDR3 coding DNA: TGTGCCAGCAGCTTAGGGCAGCCAGGTTCACCCCTCCACTTT.

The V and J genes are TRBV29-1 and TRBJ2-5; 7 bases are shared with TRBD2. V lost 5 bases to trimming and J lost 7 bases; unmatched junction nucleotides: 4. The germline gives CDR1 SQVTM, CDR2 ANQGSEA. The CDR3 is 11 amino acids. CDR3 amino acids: CSVRGVGTQYF. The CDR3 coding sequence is TGCAGCGTTCGGGGGGTAGGGACCCAGTACTTC. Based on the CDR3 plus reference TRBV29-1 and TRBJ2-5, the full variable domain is SAVISQKPSRDICQRGTSLTIQCQVDSQVTMMFWYRQQPGQSLTLIATANQGSEATYESGFVIDKFPISRPNLTFSTLTVSNMSPEDSSIYLCSVRGVGTQYFGPGTRLLVL.

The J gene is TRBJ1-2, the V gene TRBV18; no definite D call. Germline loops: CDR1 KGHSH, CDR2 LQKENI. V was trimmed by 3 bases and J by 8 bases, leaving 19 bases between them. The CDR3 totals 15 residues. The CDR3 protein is CASSPSNAADGGYTF. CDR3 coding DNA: TGTGCCAGCTCACCCTCAAACGCGGCCGACGGGGGCTACACCTTC.

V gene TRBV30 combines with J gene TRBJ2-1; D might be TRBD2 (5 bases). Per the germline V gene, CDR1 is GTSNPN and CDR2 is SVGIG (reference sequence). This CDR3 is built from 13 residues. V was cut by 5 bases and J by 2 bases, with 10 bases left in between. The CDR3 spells CAWCPGTYNEQFF. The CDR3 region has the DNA TGTGCCTGGTGTCCCGGGACCTACAATGAGCAGTTCTTC.

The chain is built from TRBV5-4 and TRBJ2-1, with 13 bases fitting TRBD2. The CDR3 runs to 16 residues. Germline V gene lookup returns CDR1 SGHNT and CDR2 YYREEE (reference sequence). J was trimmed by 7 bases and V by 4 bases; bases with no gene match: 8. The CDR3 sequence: CASSIGLAGELNEQFF. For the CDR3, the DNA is TGTGCCAGCAGCATCGGACTAGCGGGAGAGTTAAATGAGCAGTTCTTC.

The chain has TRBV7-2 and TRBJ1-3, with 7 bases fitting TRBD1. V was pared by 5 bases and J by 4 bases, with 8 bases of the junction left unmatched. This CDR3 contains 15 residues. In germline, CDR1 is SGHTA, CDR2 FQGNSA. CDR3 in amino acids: CASSPPGTVGNTIYF. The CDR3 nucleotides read TGTGCCAGCAGCCCACCAGGGACAGTAGGAAACACCATATATTTT.

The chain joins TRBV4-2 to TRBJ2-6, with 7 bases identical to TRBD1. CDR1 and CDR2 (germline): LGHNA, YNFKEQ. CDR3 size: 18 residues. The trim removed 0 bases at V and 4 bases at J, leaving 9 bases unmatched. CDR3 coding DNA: TGTGCCAGCAGCCAAGATAGCGAGGGGGCGCAAGGGGCCAACGTCCTGACTTTC. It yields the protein CASSQDSEGAQGANVLTF.

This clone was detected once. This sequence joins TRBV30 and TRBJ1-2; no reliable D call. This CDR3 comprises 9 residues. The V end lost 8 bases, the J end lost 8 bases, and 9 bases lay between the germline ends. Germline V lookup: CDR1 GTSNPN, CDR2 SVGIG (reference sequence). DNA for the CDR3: TGTGCCCACGGAGGAGGCTACACCTTC. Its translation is CAHGGGYTF.